This TCR beta chain derives from a study of blood T cell repertoires in COVID-19. Study-level background: From the United States, Italy and Spain came samples of acute and convalescent COVID-19. The cDNA or gDNA used as material had been derived from T cells, B-cell-depleted T cells, or PBMCs.

The CDR3 is 13 amino acids. Germline CDR1 is LGHNA and CDR2 is YNFKEQ. Trimming removed 1 base from V and 6 bases from J, with 9 bases in between. Profiling relied on immunoSEQ multiplex PCR, and the TCRdb table lists in-frame clones only, not all of them. The sample lists under 200,000 clones; roughly 80% were seen once. This clone came up once. The sample taken for sequencing was peripheral blood. The genes are TRBV4-2 and TRBJ1-1; no clear D gene. The receptor's source is a human donor in a cohort sampled during active COVID-19. CDR3 amino acids: CASSQVGSSEAFF. The CDR3 DNA sequence: TGTGCCAGCAGCCAAGTAGGGAGCTCTGAAGCTTTCTTT.